Described below is a single T cell receptor beta chain sequence and its context. The data are from a study of blood T cell repertoires in COVID-19. The table came from immunoSEQ multiplex PCR; TCRdb's copy has only in-frame clones and leaves some out. The table includes 250,000 to 400,000 clones, roughly 90% detected once. The CDR3 runs to 15 residues. Germline V gene lookup returns CDR1 SGHKS and CDR2 YYEKEE (reference sequence). V dropped 4 bases and J dropped 7; count of bases not matched to a gene: 6. This chain uses TRBV5-5 with TRBJ1-4; 11 bases align to TRBD1. Sequenced: PBMCs or T cells enriched from blood (not recorded which). This receptor was taken from a man in his fifties or sixties who had recovered from COVID-19. CDR3 region: CASSQPGQGGEKLFF. Here the CDR3 DNA reads TGTGCCAGCAGCCAACCGGGACAGGGGGGTGAAAAACTGTTTTTT. The full variable domain, rest sourced from reference TRBV5-5 and TRBJ1-4, is DAGVTQSPTHLIKTRGQQVTLRCSPISGHKSVSWYQQVLGQGPQFIFQYYEKEERGRGNFPDRFSARQFPNYSSELNVNALLLGDSALYLCASSQPGQGGEKLFFGSGTQLSVL.